The rows below give T cell receptor beta chains drawn from one sample of a study of OX40 agonist ivuxolimab in advanced cancers. The data were produced by immunoSEQ multiplex PCR, yet TCRdb's version contains in-frame clones alone and is incomplete. The sample lists tens of thousands of clones, roughly 90% occurring once. The specimen was CD4+ or CD8+ T cells sorted from blood, collected in a trial of the OX40 agonist ivuxolimab. These receptors originate from an adult with an advanced solid tumor such as melanoma, head and neck, liver or kidney cancer. Each CDR3 is given with its conserved first and last residue. A D gene is named only where the DNA matches it firmly. A row's size may be missing; if present it is once, few, many or a size class.

.	.	TRBV5-4	TRBJ2-3	16	CASSLDGGRGTDTQYF	TGTGCCAGCAGCTTGGATGGGGGGCGGGGCACAGATACGCAGTATTTT
few	.	TRBV6-6	TRBJ1-2	12	CASSATDYGYTF	TGTGCCAGCAGCGCAACGGACTATGGCTACACCTTC
.	TRBD1	TRBV5-1	TRBJ1-3	16	CASSLDGTDSGNTIYF	TGCGCCAGCAGCTTGGACGGGACAGACTCTGGAAACACCATATATTTT
once	.	TRBV5-1	TRBJ2-1	15	CASSLDPSRYNEQFF	TGCGCCAGCAGCTTGGACCCGTCGCGGTACAATGAGCAGTTCTTC
.	.	TRBV6-6	TRBJ1-5	13	CASSDRPDQPQHF	TGTGCCAGCAGTGACAGACCTGATCAGCCCCAGCATTTT
.	.	TRBV5-4	TRBJ1-3	16	CASSLESPGRGNTIYF	TGTGCCAGCAGCTTGGAAAGTCCAGGGAGGGGAAACACCATATATTTT
.	.	TRBV5-1	TRBJ2-3	13	CASSSPDKKTQYF	TGCGCCAGCAGCTCTCCGGACAAGAAGACGCAGTATTTT
.	.	TRBV11-2	TRBJ2-1	15	CASSLDSSSYNEQFF	TGTGCCAGCAGCTTAGACTCGAGCTCCTACAATGAGCAGTTCTTC
.	TRBD1	TRBV7-9	TRBJ2-7	17	CASSPHLTGDMTYEQYF	TGTGCCAGCAGCCCGCACCTGACAGGGGACATGACCTACGAGCAGTACTTC
.	.	TRBV29-1	TRBJ2-3	12	CSVPVGADTQYF	TGCAGCGTTCCGGTCGGAGCGGATACGCAGTATTTT
.	.	TRBV10-3	TRBJ2-7	15	CAISERGQGSYEQYF	TGTGCCATCAGTGAGAGGGGTCAGGGCTCCTACGAGCAGTACTTC
.	TRBD1	TRBV29-1	TRBJ2-7	11	CSVTGGYEQYF	TGCAGCGTCACAGGGGGCTACGAGCAGTACTTC
.	.	TRBV5-4	TRBJ2-7	13	CASSLPGINEQYF	TGTGCCAGCAGCTTGCCAGGGATAAACGAGCAGTACTTC
.	TRBD1	TRBV30	TRBJ2-5	14	CAWNRDRGGETQYF	TGTGCCTGGAATAGGGACAGGGGAGGCGAGACCCAGTACTTC
.	TRBD2	TRBV28	TRBJ2-7	16	CASSPADLAGAHEQYF	TGTGCCAGCAGTCCCGCCGATCTAGCGGGAGCCCACGAGCAGTACTTC
once	TRBD1	TRBV18	TRBJ1-5	14	CASSPGQGVQPQHF	TGTGCCAGCTCACCGGGACAGGGGGTTCAGCCCCAGCATTTT
.	.	TRBV7-6	TRBJ1-1	16	CASSLLSQGMNTEAFF	TGTGCCAGCAGCTTATTGTCCCAGGGCATGAACACTGAAGCTTTCTTT
.	.	TRBV30	TRBJ1-5	14	CAWSVRGGNQPQHF	TGTGCCTGGAGTGTACGGGGGGGAAATCAGCCCCAGCATTTT
.	TRBD2	TRBV30	TRBJ2-1	15	CAWSVLAEPYNEQFF	TGTGCCTGGAGTGTACTAGCGGAACCCTACAATGAGCAGTTCTTC
.	.	TRBV5-4	TRBJ1-1	13	CASSSTVNTEAFF	TGTGCCAGCAGCTCTACGGTGAACACTGAAGCTTTCTTT
.	TRBD2	TRBV15	TRBJ2-5	14	CATSRDFGGETQYF	TGTGCCACCAGCAGGGACTTCGGGGGGGAGACCCAGTACTTC
.	TRBD2	TRBV5-6	TRBJ2-1	15	CASSLARAGRNEQFF	TGTGCCAGCAGCTTGGCCAGAGCGGGGAGGAATGAGCAGTTCTTC
.	.	TRBV11-2	TRBJ1-5	13	CASSLSDNQPQHF	TGTGCCAGCAGCTTATCTGACAATCAGCCCCAGCATTTT
.	.	TRBV7-9	TRBJ1-2	14	CASSSSGTTYGYTF	TGTGCCAGCAGCTCATCCGGGACTACCTATGGCTACACCTTC
.	TRBD1	TRBV9	TRBJ2-1	18	CASSVAVGTGIRDNEQFF	TGTGCCAGCAGCGTAGCGGTGGGGACAGGGATTCGGGACAATGAGCAGTTCTTC
.	.	TRBV2	TRBJ2-1	12	CASRGNGDEQFF	TGTGCCAGCAGGGGAAATGGGGATGAGCAGTTCTTC
.	.	TRBV19	TRBJ1-1	12	CASHGRVSEAFF	TGTGCCAGCCACGGCCGGGTTTCTGAAGCTTTCTTT
.	.	TRBV5-4	TRBJ2-7	14	CASTVQGLSYEQYF	TGTGCCAGCACCGTACAGGGTCTCTCCTACGAGCAGTACTTC
.	TRBD1	TRBV9	TRBJ1-2	15	CASSTGQGLQYGYTF	TGTGCCAGCAGCACCGGACAGGGGTTGCAGTATGGCTACACCTTC
.	TRBD1	TRBV5-1	TRBJ1-5	15	CASSLTGDSNQPQHF	TGCGCCAGCAGCTTAACAGGGGATAGCAATCAGCCCCAGCATTTT
.	.	TRBV5-4	TRBJ1-5	12	CASSFDNQPQHF	TGTGCCAGCAGCTTTGACAATCAGCCCCAGCATTTT
once	.	TRBV7-9	TRBJ2-3	17	CASSLALGSSSTDTQYF	TGTGCCAGCAGCTTAGCTTTGGGTTCGAGTAGCACAGATACGCAGTATTTT
.	.	TRBV19	TRBJ1-4	18	CASSINRGMTATNEKLYF	TGTGCCAGTAGTATAAATAGGGGAATGACTGCAACTAATGAAAAACTGTATTTT
.	.	TRBV6-6	TRBJ1-6	13	CASKDSYNSPLHF	TGTGCCAGCAAGGACAGCTATAATTCACCCCTCCACTTT
.	.	TRBV7-8	TRBJ2-7	13	CASSTGTPDEQYF	TGTGCCAGCAGCACCGGGACTCCCGACGAGCAGTACTTC
once	.	TRBV21-1	TRBJ2-7	14	CASALAGEGLEQYF	TGTGCCAGCGCCCTGGCCGGGGAAGGCCTCGAGCAGTACTTC
.	TRBD2	TRBV2	TRBJ2-7	15	CASTPRTSGALEQYF	TGTGCCAGCACCCCCAGGACTAGCGGGGCCCTCGAGCAGTACTTC
.	TRBD1	TRBV9	TRBJ1-2	13	CASSGTGGAGYTF	TGTGCCAGCAGCGGGACAGGGGGAGCTGGCTACACCTTC
once	TRBD1	TRBV4-1	TRBJ1-1	17	CASSHRQGRSMNTEAFF	TGCGCCAGCAGCCACCGACAGGGGAGGAGTATGAACACTGAAGCTTTCTTT
.	.	TRBV9	TRBJ1-3	15	CASSRSPRSGNTIYF	TGTGCCAGCAGCAGGTCACCCCGATCTGGAAACACCATATATTTT
.	.	TRBV30	TRBJ1-1	14	CAWSPGQTGTEAFF	TGTGCCTGGAGCCCGGGGCAAACGGGCACTGAAGCTTTCTTT
.	.	TRBV7-9	TRBJ2-5	12	CASSLVGETQYF	TGTGCCAGCAGCTTAGTGGGAGAGACCCAGTACTTC
.	TRBD2	TRBV5-1	TRBJ2-1	16	CASSLSSGSSYNEQFF	TGCGCCAGCAGCCTATCGAGCGGGAGCTCCTACAATGAGCAGTTCTTC
.	TRBD1	TRBV19	TRBJ2-2	16	CASSTTGGEITGELFF	TGTGCCAGTAGTACTACAGGGGGCGAAATAACCGGGGAGCTGTTTTTT
.	.	TRBV29-1	TRBJ1-1	14	CSVVWGRVNTEAFF	TGCAGCGTTGTTTGGGGGCGGGTGAACACTGAAGCTTTCTTT
.	TRBD1	TRBV29-1	TRBJ1-5	13	CSVGTGWNQPQHF	TGCAGCGTTGGGACAGGGTGGAATCAGCCCCAGCATTTT
.	.	TRBV21-1	TRBJ1-2	13	CASRLTSHSGYTF	TGTGCCAGCAGGCTAACATCTCATTCTGGCTACACCTTC
.	TRBD2	TRBV11-3	TRBJ2-7	14	CASSLAGGAYEQYF	TGTGCCAGCAGCTTAGCGGGGGGAGCTTACGAGCAGTACTTC
.	TRBD1	TRBV19	TRBJ2-1	15	CASTKGQSSYNEQFF	TGTGCCAGTACCAAGGGACAGAGTTCCTACAATGAGCAGTTCTTC
once	TRBD1	TRBV2	TRBJ2-5	15	CASSLDRGQGETQYF	TGTGCCAGCAGCCTGGACAGGGGGCAGGGAGAGACCCAGTACTTC
.	.	TRBV19	TRBJ1-1	12	CASKGTGARAFF	TGTGCCAGTAAGGGGACGGGGGCCAGAGCTTTCTTT
.	.	TRBV19	TRBJ2-1	14	CASRFLGTYNEQFF	TGTGCCAGTCGGTTTTTGGGCACCTACAATGAGCAGTTCTTC
.	TRBD2	TRBV7-2	TRBJ2-2	15	CASSLTAGVPGELFF	TGTGCCAGCAGCCTCACAGCGGGAGTCCCCGGGGAGCTGTTTTTT
.	.	TRBV25-1	TRBJ1-6	13	CASSGQADSPLHF	TGTGCCAGCAGTGGGCAGGCCGATTCACCCCTCCACTTT
.	TRBD2	TRBV5-1	TRBJ2-1	18	CASSFRTLGLAVYNEQFF	TGCGCCAGCAGCTTTCGGACCTTGGGGCTAGCGGTATACAATGAGCAGTTCTTC